The 31 T cell receptor beta chains reported below all come from one sample, sequenced in a study of human T cells and chemical hapten exposure. The time point was: patch test 1, 2 weeks after DPC sensitization. Treatment indicated: therapeutic diphenylcyclopropenone sensitization with weekly scalp DPC. MiXCR was run by TCRdb on the RACE reads, yielding one entry per CDR3 protein. Of around 120,000 distinct CDR3 sequences listed, roughly 15% are singletons. Sequenced material: whole blood, taken in connection with sensitization to the hapten diphenylcyclopropenone (DPC). The receptors derive from a man younger than 35 with alopecia areata. Some clones in this sample may be carry-over from other donors' samples.

This clonotype has only a few counts. The chain links TRBV7-9 to TRBJ2-2, with 7 positions matching TRBD1. Germline CDR1 and CDR2: SEHNR and FQNEAQ (reference sequence). The ends lost 4 bases at V and 5 bases at J; junction bases unmatched: 4. The CDR3 runs to 14 residues. This CDR3 reads CASSWDRSTGELFF. The CDR3 nucleotides read TGTGCCAGCAGCTGGGACAGAAGTACCGGGGAGCTGTTTTTT.

This clonotype came up a few times. This sequence joins TRBV7-2 and TRBJ1-6, with a tentative D call TRBD1 (6 bases). CDR1 SGHTA and CDR2 FQGNSA come from the germline V gene. The ends were cut back, 5 bases at V and 5 bases at J, with 16 bases in the middle. The CDR3 length is 16 residues. CDR3 residues: CASSPEGGYDNSPLHF. CDR3 in DNA: TGTGCCAGCAGCCCAGAGGGGGGCTACGATAATTCACCCCTCCACTTT. The whole variable domain, filled in from reference TRBV7-2 and TRBJ1-6, reads GAGVSQSPSNKVTEKGKDVELRCDPISGHTALYWYRQSLGQGLEFLIYFQGNSAPDKSGLPSDRFSAERTGGSVSTLTIQRTQQEDSAVYLCASSPEGGYDNSPLHFGNGTRLTVT.

This clonotype was seen many times. The V and J genes are TRBV6-1 and TRBJ1-4; TRBD1 agrees at 8 bases. Trimming at V came to 3 bases and at J to 8 bases, leaving 5 bases not matched to a gene. There are 14 residues in the CDR3. From germline, CDR1 is MNHNS and CDR2 SASEGT. The CDR3 region has the DNA TGTGCCAGCAGTGACAGGGGGCGCTGGGAAAAACTGTTTTTT. Encoded protein: CASSDRGRWEKLFF.

This clonotype was observed a handful of times. The V call is TRBV5-6, the J call TRBJ1-1; D is unresolved. Per the germline V gene, CDR1 is SGHDT and CDR2 is YYEEEE. V gave up 0 bases and J gave up 1 base, with 10 bases separating them. This CDR3 has 15 amino acids. CDR3 DNA: TGTGCCAGCAGCTTGGGGTATAGCCCGAACACTGAAGCTTTCTTT. This sequence encodes CASSLGYSPNTEAFF.

The chain combines TRBV6-8 with TRBJ1-5; D is ambiguous. Per germline, CDR1 MNHGY and CDR2 SAAAGT. Trimming took 4 bases from V and 0 from J, leaving 13 bases between them. This CDR3 region has 16 residues. The DNA for the CDR3 is TGTGCCAGCAGTTTCTCCGCGGGTTATAGCAATCAGCCCCAGCATTTT. This gives the protein CASSFSAGYSNQPQHF.

This clonotype has more than one count but fewer than ten. V is TRBV24-1 and J is TRBJ2-2; D not resolved. V dropped 7 bases and J dropped 4 bases, with 6 bases sitting between them. The CDR3 sequence is 12 residues long. From germline, CDR1 is KGHDR and CDR2 SFDVKD. The CDR3 DNA sequence: TGTGCCACCAGCAAGGTCACCGGGGAGCTGTTTTTT. Translation: CATSKVTGELFF.

This clonotype was found many times. The chain uses TRBV4-1 and TRBJ2-2, with 9 bases matching TRBD2. CDR3 length equals 19 residues. The V gene's germline CDR1 is MGHRA and CDR2 YSYEKL. V dropped 0 bases and J dropped 6; count of bases not matched to a gene: 14. CDR3 loop: CASSQEAVGPGLASGELFF. In DNA, the CDR3 is TGCGCCAGCAGCCAAGAGGCAGTTGGGCCGGGACTAGCATCCGGGGAGCTGTTTTTT.

The CDR3 is CASSTDTLNTEAFF. The DNA for the CDR3 is TGTGCCAGCAGCACGGACACACTTAACACTGAAGCTTTCTTT. The rearrangement uses TRBV7-6 and TRBJ1-1; maybe TRBD1 (5 bases). The germline gives CDR1 SGHVS, CDR2 FNYEAQ. Trimming stripped 5 bases from V and 2 bases from J, with 12 bases between. The CDR3 spans 14 residues.

This clonotype was found many times. The gene calls are TRBV7-9 and TRBJ2-2, with 7 bases fitting TRBD1. This CDR3 comprises 14 residues. Germline V gene sequence: CDR1 SEHNR, CDR2 FQNEAQ (reference sequence). Losses at the gene ends were 4 bases for V and 3 bases for J; bases not matched to a gene: 2. CDR3 DNA sequence: TGTGCCAGCAGCTCCACAGGGGACACCGGGGAGCTGTTTTTT. Residues: CASSSTGDTGELFF.

V usage is TRBV6-6 and J usage is TRBJ1-4; no clear D. Trimming removed 4 bases at V and 8 bases at J, with 14 bases between. This CDR3 is 14 amino acids long. Germline V gene data show CDR1 as MNHNY and CDR2 as SVGAGI (reference sequence). For the CDR3, the DNA is TGTGCCAGCAGTTCCACCTTGATAGGAGAAAAACTGTTTTTT. It translates to CASSSTLIGEKLFF.

This clonotype was observed a handful of times. V and J are TRBV6-5 and TRBJ1-4; D perhaps matches TRBD1 (5 bases). V shed 5 bases and J shed 5 bases, with 12 bases lying between them. Germline V gene lookup returns CDR1 MNHEY and CDR2 SVGAGI. The CDR3 extends over 14 amino acids. DNA for the CDR3: TGTGCCAGCAGTCGAACCGGGGCCAATGAAAAACTGTTTTTT. As protein: CASSRTGANEKLFF.

This clonotype was found many times. The chain employs TRBV6-2 or TRBV6-3 and TRBJ1-3, with 7 bases identical to TRBD1. The CDR3 sequence is 14 residues long. Trimming removed 6 bases from V and 4 bases from J; junction bases left unmatched: 6. Germline V gene lookup returns CDR1 MNHEY and CDR2 SVGEGT. CDR3 nucleotides: TGTGCCAGCAGCCTACAGGGGATCGGAAACACCATATATTTT. It encodes CASSLQGIGNTIYF.

This clonotype occurred a few times. The chain couples TRBV27 to TRBJ2-3, with a tentative D call TRBD1 (6 bases). Germline V gene lookup returns CDR1 MNHEY and CDR2 SMNVEV (reference sequence). Trimming took 6 bases from V and 2 from J, leaving 12 bases between them. The CDR3 spans 14 residues. The CDR3 sequence is CASSGQPITDTQYF. The CDR3 DNA sequence: TGTGCCAGCAGCGGACAGCCTATCACAGATACGCAGTATTTT.

This clonotype was seen only a few times. The rearrangement uses TRBV4-2 and TRBJ1-1; no clear D gene. With 4 bases removed from V and 10 bases from J, the gap between germline ends came to 16 bases. CDR1 is LGHNA, CDR2 YNFKEQ, per germline. This CDR3 is built from 13 residues. This CDR3 reads CASSPNTVRAAFF. For the CDR3, the DNA is TGTGCCAGCAGCCCCAATACGGTCCGAGCAGCTTTCTTT.

The genes are TRBV20-1 and TRBJ1-5; 7 bases fit TRBD1. From germline, CDR1 is DFQATT and CDR2 SNEGSKA (reference sequence). V was pared by 3 bases and J by 6 bases, with 11 bases of the junction left unmatched. The CDR3 runs 15 residues. As DNA, the CDR3 is TGCAGTGCTAGGGCCGGGACAGAGGCGGTTCAGCCCCAGCATTTT. Its protein is CSARAGTEAVQPQHF.

This clonotype was observed a few times. The chain recombines TRBV7-9 with TRBJ1-1; possible D gene TRBD1, 5 bases. The V and J ends lost 1 base and 4 bases respectively, with 16 bases between them. The CDR3 is 16 residues long. CDR1 and CDR2 (germline): SEHNR, FQNEAQ (reference sequence). CDR3 region: CASSLGGLRERTEAFF. CDR3 in DNA: TGTGCCAGCAGCTTAGGGGGGTTGCGGGAGCGCACTGAAGCTTTCTTT.

The chain joins TRBV4-1 to TRBJ2-2; D ambiguous. Germline CDR1 MGHRA, CDR2 YSYEKL. Trimming cost V 8 bases and J 7 bases, with 14 bases left between them. The CDR3 runs 13 residues. This CDR3 reads CASAQPYSGELFF. The DNA for the CDR3 is TGCGCCAGCGCCCAACCCTACAGCGGGGAGCTGTTTTTT.

This sequence joins TRBV19 and TRBJ1-6, with TRBD1 as a possible D gene (5 bases). V was cut by 7 bases and J by 10 bases, with 20 bases left in between. The CDR3 spans 15 residues. The germline V gene has CDR1 LNHDA and CDR2 SQIVND (reference sequence). The CDR3 nucleotides are TGTGCCAGTACTCCAGACCGGGACCCGGGATCACCCCTCCACTTT. The encoded protein is CASTPDRDPGSPLHF.

The V gene is TRBV7-2, the J gene TRBJ2-3; no clear D. The CDR3 contains 15 residues. The V and J ends lost 2 bases and 2 bases respectively, with 11 bases between them. Germline values: CDR1 SGHTA, CDR2 FQGNSA. CDR3 region: CASSLMTPITDTQYF. The CDR3 region has the DNA TGTGCCAGCAGCTTAATGACTCCTATCACAGATACGCAGTATTTT.

The chain employs TRBV10-2 and TRBJ2-5; no reliable D call. Germline CDR1 WSHSY, CDR2 SAAADI. This CDR3 is built from 14 residues. Trimming removed 3 bases from V and 4 bases from J, with 12 bases in between. The CDR3 nucleotides are TGCGCCAGCAGTGATTTTCCCCCTGCAGAGACCCAGTACTTC. This encodes CASSDFPPAETQYF.

This clonotype was found a few times. This chain connects TRBV11-2 to TRBJ2-1, with 11 bases aligning to TRBD1. J was trimmed by 7 bases and V by 3 bases; bases with no gene match: 8. Germline CDR1 SGHAT, CDR2 FQNNGV. The CDR3 runs 16 residues. CDR3 in DNA: TGTGCCAGCAGCTTTCTCGGACAGGGGGCTAGGAATGAGCAGTTCTTC. It specifies CASSFLGQGARNEQFF.

Here the CDR3 DNA reads TGCGCCAGCAGCCACCCAACGGGGGGCCCTCCCGCGAACGAGCAGTACGTC. It yields the protein CASSHPTGGPPANEQYV. The chain carries TRBV5-1 and TRBJ2-7, with a weak D call TRBD2 (7 bases). The CDR3 has 17 residues. V was shortened by 4 bases and J by 5 bases, with 25 bases between the two germline ends. Germline lookup yields CDR1 SGHRS and CDR2 YFSETQ.

This clonotype was seen a few times. The chain has TRBV9 and TRBJ2-2, with D perhaps matching TRBD2 (5 bases). This CDR3 comprises 13 residues. The germline V gene encodes CDR1 SGDLS and CDR2 YYNGEE. The ends were cut back, 4 bases at V and 4 bases at J, with 8 bases in the middle. The CDR3 reads CASSIGGTGELFF. CDR3 DNA: TGTGCCAGCAGCATAGGAGGCACCGGGGAGCTGTTTTTT.

This sequence joins TRBV5-5 and TRBJ1-2, with unresolved D. CDR1 and CDR2 from the germline V gene are SGHKS and YYEKEE (reference sequence). This CDR3 comprises 13 residues. V was pared by 2 bases and J by 2 bases, with 7 bases between. CDR3 sequence: CASSLGHNYGYTF. CDR3 in DNA: TGTGCCAGCAGCTTAGGCCACAACTATGGCTACACCTTC.

This clonotype was recorded at least ten times. This CDR3 reads CAISESYGETEQYF. The CDR3 DNA reads TGTGCCATCAGTGAGTCTTACGGGGAGACCGAGCAGTACTTC. The chain couples TRBV10-3 to TRBJ2-7; D is possibly TRBD2 (5 bases). Germline V lookup: CDR1 ENHRY, CDR2 SYGVKD. The CDR3 consists of 14 residues. V lost 0 bases to trimming and J lost 6 bases, with 12 bases between them.

This chain joins TRBV6-1 and TRBJ2-1; 8 nucleotides align to TRBD2. V shed 6 bases, J shed 0 bases, and the junction held 10 bases outside the gene matches. The CDR3 is made up of 17 amino acids. Germline-derived CDR1 and CDR2 are MNHNS and SASEGT. This CDR3 reads CASSLPAGGASYNEQFF. CDR3 sequence (DNA): TGTGCCAGCAGCCTACCCGCCGGGGGGGCCTCCTACAATGAGCAGTTCTTC.

The chain carries TRBV11-3 and TRBJ2-2; possibly TRBD2 for D (6 bases). V lost 5 bases, J lost 2 bases, and 24 bases lay in between. Germline V gene data show CDR1 as SGHNT and CDR2 as YENEEA. This CDR3 has 19 amino acids. CDR3 nucleotide sequence: TGTGCCAGCAGCCGTGGGAGGAAGGGGAGGACGCCAAACACCGGGGAGCTGTTTTTT. It codes for CASSRGRKGRTPNTGELFF.

In its sample, this clonotype was seen once. No conserved phenylalanine or tryptophan ends this CDR3, so it is likely a read error. This sequence joins TRBV7-2 and TRBJ1-5; D is unclear. CDR3 length equals 15 residues. Germline-derived CDR1 and CDR2 are SGHTA and FQGNSA. V was shortened by 5 bases and J by 2 bases, with 13 bases between the two germline ends. CDR3 amino acids: CASSLGGRGNQPQHY. As DNA, the CDR3 is TGTGCCAGCAGCCTGGGCGGCCGGGGCAATCAGCCCCAGCATTAT.

The gene calls are TRBV10-3 and TRBJ1-2; 9 nucleotides agree with TRBD1. The germline V gene encodes CDR1 ENHRY and CDR2 SYGVKD. The CDR3 spans 12 residues. V shed 5 bases and J 8 bases; nucleotides not matched to a gene: 3. The CDR3 here is CAISKGQGGYTF. DNA for the CDR3: TGTGCCATCAGTAAGGGACAGGGAGGCTACACCTTC.

V gene TRBV11-3 combines with J gene TRBJ2-3; possibly TRBD2 for D (5 bases). Germline values: CDR1 SGHNT, CDR2 YENEEA. CDR3 length: 15 amino acids. Trimming removed 2 bases from V and 2 bases from J, with 11 bases in between. The CDR3 region is CASSLTVAPTDTQYF. The CDR3 region has the DNA TGTGCCAGCAGCTTAACGGTAGCGCCCACAGATACGCAGTATTTT.

This clonotype appeared a few times. The chain carries TRBV28 and TRBJ2-1; D possibly uses TRBD1 or TRBD2 (7 bases each). The CDR3 totals 16 residues. Germline V gene sequence: CDR1 MDHEN, CDR2 SYDVKM. V lost 4 bases to trimming and J lost 4 bases, with 17 bases between them. The CDR3 DNA reads as TGTGCCAGCAGTTCGACAGGGACTACACAATACAATGAGCAGTTCTTC. It specifies CASSSTGTTQYNEQFF.